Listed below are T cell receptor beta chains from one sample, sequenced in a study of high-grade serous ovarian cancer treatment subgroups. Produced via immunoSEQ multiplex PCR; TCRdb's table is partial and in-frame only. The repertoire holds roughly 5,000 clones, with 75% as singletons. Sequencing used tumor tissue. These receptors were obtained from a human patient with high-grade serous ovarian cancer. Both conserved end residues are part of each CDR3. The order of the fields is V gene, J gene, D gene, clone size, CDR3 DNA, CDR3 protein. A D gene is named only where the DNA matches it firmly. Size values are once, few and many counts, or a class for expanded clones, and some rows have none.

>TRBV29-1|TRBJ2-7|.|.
TGCAGCGCTGGGGCGACAGTGTCGTCCTACGAGCAGTACTTC
CSAGATVSSYEQYF
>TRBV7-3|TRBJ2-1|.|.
TGTGCCAGCAGCTTAACTAATGGGCGGGCGAATGAGCAGTTCTTC
CASSLTNGRANEQFF
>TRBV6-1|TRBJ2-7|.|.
TGTGCCAGCAGTGAATCGAGGGGACGGCGCGAGCAGTACTTC
CASSESRGRREQYF
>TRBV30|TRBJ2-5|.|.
TGTGCCTGGAGTGTACTCGGTGGGGAGACCCAGTACTTC
CAWSVLGGETQYF
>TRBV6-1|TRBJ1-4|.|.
TGTGCCAGCAGTGACAGGGGTTCTAATGAAAAACTGTTTTTT
CASSDRGSNEKLFF
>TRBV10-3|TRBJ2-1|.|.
TGTGCCATCACCGCTAGCGAGAGCTCCTACAATGAGCAGTTCTTC
CAITASESSYNEQFF
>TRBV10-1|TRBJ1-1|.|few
TGCGCCAGCAAAGTGAAGGGGGGGCCGAGCACTGAAGCTTTCTTT
CASKVKGGPSTEAFF
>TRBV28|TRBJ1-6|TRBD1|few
TGTGCCAGCACCCTTGGACAGGGGAATTCACCCCTCCACTTT
CASTLGQGNSPLHF
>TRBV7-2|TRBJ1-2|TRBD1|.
TGTGTCAGCAGCACAGGGGGTGGTGTTTCTGGCTACACCTTC
CVSSTGGGVSGYTF
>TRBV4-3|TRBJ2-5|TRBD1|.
TGCGCCAGCAGCACAGGGGGCGCGGCGGAGACCCAGTACTTC
CASSTGGAAETQYF
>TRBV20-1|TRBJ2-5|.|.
TGCAGTGCTAGGAAGGAGACCCAGTACTTC
CSARKETQYF
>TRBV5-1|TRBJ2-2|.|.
TGCGCCAGCAGCCCCCCCCCATCGAACACCGGGGAGCTGTTTTTT
CASSPPPSNTGELFF
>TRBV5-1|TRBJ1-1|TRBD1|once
TGCGCCAGCAGCTTGGGGGGACAGGGGGAATCTGAAGCTTTCTTT
CASSLGGQGESEAFF
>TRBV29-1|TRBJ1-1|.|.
TGCAGCGTTGCGGGGGTCAGCGACACTGAAGCTTTCTTT
CSVAGVSDTEAFF
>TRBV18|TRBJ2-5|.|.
TGTGCCAGCTCACCTCTTTTTGGAGACCAAGAGACCCAGTACTTC
CASSPLFGDQETQYF
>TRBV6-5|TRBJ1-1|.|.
TGTGCCACCACAAGACAGCCTCGGAACACTGAAGCTTTCTTT
CATTRQPRNTEAFF
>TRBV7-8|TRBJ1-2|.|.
TGTGCCAGCAGCTTAGACCACAGGGCAGGCTACACCTTC
CASSLDHRAGYTF
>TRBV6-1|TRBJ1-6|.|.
TGTGCCAGCAGTGAGTGGGGGCCCCAGGTCGGGGGTTCACCCCTCCACTTT
CASSEWGPQVGGSPLHF
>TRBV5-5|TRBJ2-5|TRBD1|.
TGTGCCAGCAGCTTGGATGGGACAGGGACGCAAGAGACCCAGTACTTC
CASSLDGTGTQETQYF
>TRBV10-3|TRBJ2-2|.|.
TGTGCCATCAGTGACGAGGGGGCGGGGTCGAACACCGGGGAGCTGTTTTTT
CAISDEGAGSNTGELFF
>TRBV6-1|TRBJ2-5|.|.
TGTGCCAGCAACAGGGAGCCCGCCCAAGAGACCCAGTACTTC
CASNREPAQETQYF
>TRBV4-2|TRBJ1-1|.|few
TGTGCCAGCAGCCAAGGACAGAGAGATGAAGCTTTCTTT
CASSQGQRDEAFF
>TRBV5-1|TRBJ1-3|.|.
TGCGCCAGCAGCTTGGAAGACAGGCTATCTGGAAACACCATATATTTT
CASSLEDRLSGNTIYF
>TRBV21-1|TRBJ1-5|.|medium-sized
TGTGCCAGCAGCCGAGGCTCAGGGGGTCAGTGGCCCCAGCATTTT
CASSRGSGGQWPQHF